The clone carrying this TCR beta chain was counted a few times. This sample stems from a study of blood T cell repertoires in COVID-19. This CDR3 has 15 amino acids. Per the germline V gene, CDR1 is SGDLS and CDR2 is YYNGEE. V was pared by 2 bases and J by 9 bases, with 10 bases of the junction left unmatched. Profiled with immunoSEQ multiplex PCR; TCRdb holds only in-frame clones, not every one. The table shows approximately 99,000 clones, with approximately 70% occurring only once. The chain uses TRBV9 and TRBJ2-1, with 8 bases aligning to TRBD2. The sequenced sample consisted of peripheral blood. The sequence derives from a woman in her thirties or forties with acute or convalescent COVID-19. The CDR3 reads CASSVSGGPTTEQFF. The CDR3 DNA reads as TGTGCCAGCAGCGTGAGCGGGGGCCCTACAACTGAGCAGTTCTTC.